These 17 T cell receptor beta chains originate from one sample sequenced in a study of cytomegalovirus exposure and HLA in healthy donors (dated 2017 in TCRdb). Library preparation was by the immunoSEQ multiplex PCR assay. For the multiplex PCR, a mixture combining 60 forward primers for TCR Vbeta segments and 13 reverse primers for TCR Jbeta segments was used. The table comes from immuneACCESS by way of TCRdb, which keeps in-frame sequences with V and J called. Part of the clones is missing from these tables; in studies checked, under half for an unresolved V gene and the rest for unknown reasons. This sample is represented by about 59,000 clones; 83% of them were singletons. Of the sample, about 1.6% falls within the top ten clones. Material: PBMCs. The receptors stem from a human donor in good health.

The V gene is TRBV12-1, the J gene TRBJ1-3; TRBD1 reflects the table's D call only, with no check against the DNA. TRBV12-1 is annotated as a pseudogene. This CDR3 contains 14 residues. CDR3 DNA sequence: TGTGCCAGCAGCTTCACAGGGCTAGGAAACACCATATATTTT. Its protein is CASSFTGLGNTIYF.

The chain combines TRBV4-1 with TRBJ1-1; D remains unclear. CDR1 MGHRA and CDR2 YSYEKL come from the germline V gene. V lost 0 bases, J lost 7 bases, and 6 bases lay in between. CDR3 length: 12 amino acids. The CDR3 sequence: CASSQDHIEAFF. DNA of the CDR3: TGCGCCAGCAGCCAAGACCACATTGAAGCTTTCTTT.

V usage is TRBV2 and J usage is TRBJ1-5, with TRBD1 matching over 8 bases. V lost 8 bases, J lost 2 bases, and 2 bases stayed unmatched. CDR3 length: 13 amino acids. Germline V lookup: CDR1 SNHLY, CDR2 FYNNEI. The CDR3 spells CASQGQGNQPQHF. The CDR3 nucleotides are TGTGCCAGCCAGGGACAGGGCAATCAGCCCCAGCATTTT.

A word on this clone: A junction end diverges from the germline sequence, so it may reflect a read error. The rearrangement uses TRBV7-9 and TRBJ1-1; possible D gene TRBD1, 5 bases. Germline values: CDR1 SEHNR, CDR2 FQNEAQ (reference sequence). The CDR3 runs to 17 residues. CDR3: CSSSLNPPGYQNTEAFF. CDR3 nucleotide sequence: TGTTCCAGCAGCTTAAACCCCCCAGGGTACCAGAACACTGAAGCTTTCTTT.

Only a few counts were recorded for this clone. The CDR3 spells CASSPKAGDYETQYF. As DNA, the CDR3 is TGTGCCAGCTCTCCAAAAGCGGGAGATTATGAGACCCAGTACTTC. The chain carries TRBV6-4 and TRBJ2-5, with TRBD2 matching 8 bases. In germline, CDR1 is MRHNA, CDR2 SNTAGT. The J segment lost 5 bases and the V segment lost 8 bases, leaving 13 bases of the junction unmatched. The CDR3 sequence is 15 residues long.

The chain recombines TRBV7-6 with TRBJ2-7; 9 nucleotides align to TRBD1. Germline values: CDR1 SGHVS, CDR2 FNYEAQ. This CDR3 spans 14 amino acids. Trimming at V came to 0 bases and at J to 9 bases, leaving 6 bases not matched to a gene. CDR3 sequence: CASSLARAGQGQYF. CDR3 coding DNA: TGTGCCAGCAGCTTAGCGAGGGCGGGACAGGGGCAGTACTTC.

The V call is TRBV5-1, the J call TRBJ2-3; D is perhaps TRBD1 (5 bases). This CDR3 has 14 residues. Germline assignment: CDR1 SGHRS and CDR2 YFSETQ. The V end lost 0 bases, the J end lost 5 bases, and 10 bases lay between the germline ends. CDR3 in DNA: TGCGCCAGCAGCTTGGATCTAGGGGAAGATACGCAGTATTTT. Translating gives CASSLDLGEDTQYF. Supplemented by reference TRBV5-1 and TRBJ2-3, the full variable domain reads KAGVTQTPRYLIKTRGQQVTLSCSPISGHRSVSWYQQTPGQGLQFLFEYFSETQRNKGNFPGRFSGRQFSNSRSEMNVSTLELGDSALYLCASSLDLGEDTQYFGPGTRLTVL.

This chain joins TRBV5-6 and TRBJ2-7; 8 bases align to TRBD1. J was trimmed by 0 bases and V by 6 bases; bases with no gene match: 8. Per germline, CDR1 SGHDT and CDR2 YYEEEE. CDR3 length equals 15 residues. In nucleotides, the CDR3 is TGTGCCAGCACAATTTACGACAGGGGCTCCTACGAGCAGTACTTC. It is translated as CASTIYDRGSYEQYF.

The chain has TRBV5-5 and TRBJ2-7; 7 positions match TRBD2. The germline V gene has CDR1 SGHKS and CDR2 YYEKEE (reference sequence). V lost 1 base to trimming and J lost 3 bases; unmatched junction nucleotides: 4. The CDR3 totals 14 residues. Here the CDR3 DNA reads TGTGCCAGCAGCTTGCAAGGGGAGGGCTACGAGCAGTACTTC. This sequence encodes CASSLQGEGYEQYF.

The rearrangement links TRBV6-1 to TRBJ1-2, with 9 bases lining up with TRBD1. CDR3 length: 13 residues. Germline values: CDR1 MNHNS, CDR2 SASEGT. Germline trimming cut 6 bases from V and 7 bases from J; bases unmatched to any gene: 6. The CDR3 DNA is TGTGCCAGCAGCCAGGACAGGGGTAGTGGCTACACCTTC. Translation gives CASSQDRGSGYTF.

The chain is built from TRBV4-3 and TRBJ1-2; D unclear. Trimming removed 1 base from V and 6 bases from J, with 12 bases in between. The CDR3 totals 14 residues. The germline gives CDR1 LGHNA, CDR2 YSLEER. The CDR3 DNA is TGCGCCAGCAGCCAAGGTGGGTTGGGAGATGGCTACACCTTC. Its protein is CASSQGGLGDGYTF.

The chain carries TRBV6-6 and TRBJ2-1; the match to TRBD1 covers 8 bases. With V trimmed by 6 bases and J by 5 bases, 6 bases remained unmatched. The CDR3 length is 14 residues. Germline loops: CDR1 MNHNY, CDR2 SVGAGI (reference sequence). The CDR3 here is CASSHRGEDNEQFF. DNA for the CDR3: TGTGCCAGCAGCCACAGGGGGGAGGACAATGAGCAGTTCTTC.

Here the CDR3 DNA reads TGCGCCAGCAGCCCATTCTCCGAGACTCGCGAGCAGTACTTC. It is translated as CASSPFSETREQYF. The V and J genes are TRBV5-1 and TRBJ2-7; D call uncertain. Germline loops: CDR1 SGHRS, CDR2 YFSETQ. V was trimmed by 4 bases and J by 6 bases, leaving 17 bases between them. This CDR3 spans 14 amino acids.

The chain joins TRBV29-1 to TRBJ2-1, with 7 bases that match TRBD2. The CDR3 sequence is 17 residues long. Trimming removed 7 bases from V and 6 bases from J; junction bases left unmatched: 21. Germline V gives CDR1 SQVTM, CDR2 ANQGSEA. The CDR3, as DNA: TGCAGCGGCTCCCGGGGTTCTCGGGGAGGGCCCCGCAATGAGCAGTTCTTC. This sequence encodes CSGSRGSRGGPRNEQFF.

The genes are TRBV27 and TRBJ1-2; 7 bases agree with TRBD1. Trimming removed 7 bases from V and 2 bases from J; junction bases left unmatched: 4. CDR3 length: 13 amino acids. CDR1 is MNHEY and CDR2 is SMNVEV in the germline V gene (reference sequence). CDR3 loop: CASKKQGNYGYTF. Here the CDR3 DNA reads TGTGCCAGCAAGAAACAGGGGAACTATGGCTACACCTTC.

CDR3 sequence: CASSLGLAQETQYF. Here the CDR3 DNA reads TGTGCCAGCAGCTTGGGACTAGCGCAAGAGACCCAGTACTTC. The chain combines TRBV5-8 with TRBJ2-5, with 8 bases aligning to TRBD2. The germline CDR1 and CDR2 sequences are SGHTS and YDEGEE. J was trimmed by 2 bases and V by 0 bases; bases with no gene match: 0. The CDR3 extends over 14 amino acids.

CDR3 nucleotides: TGTGCCAGCAGCTTAAATGGACTAGCGGGAAATGAGCAGTTCTTC. As protein: CASSLNGLAGNEQFF. This chain joins TRBV7-2 and TRBJ2-1, with 12 bases that match TRBD2. In germline, CDR1 is SGHTA, CDR2 FQGNSA. Trimming took 2 bases from V and 7 from J; bases not matched to a gene: 3. CDR3 length equals 15 residues.